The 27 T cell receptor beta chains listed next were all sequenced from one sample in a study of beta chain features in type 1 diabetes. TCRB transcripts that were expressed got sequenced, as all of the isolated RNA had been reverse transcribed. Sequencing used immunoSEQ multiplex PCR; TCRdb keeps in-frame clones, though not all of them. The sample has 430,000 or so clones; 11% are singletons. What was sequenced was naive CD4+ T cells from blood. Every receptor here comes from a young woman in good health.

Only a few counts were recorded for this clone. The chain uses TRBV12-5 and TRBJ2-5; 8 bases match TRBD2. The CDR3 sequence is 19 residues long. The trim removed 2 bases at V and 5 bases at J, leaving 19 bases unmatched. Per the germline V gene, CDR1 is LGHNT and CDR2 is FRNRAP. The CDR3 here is CASGLLAGGHSPFGETQYF. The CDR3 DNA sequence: TGTGCTAGTGGTTTGCTGGCGGGGGGCCACAGCCCGTTTGGGGAGACCCAGTACTTC.

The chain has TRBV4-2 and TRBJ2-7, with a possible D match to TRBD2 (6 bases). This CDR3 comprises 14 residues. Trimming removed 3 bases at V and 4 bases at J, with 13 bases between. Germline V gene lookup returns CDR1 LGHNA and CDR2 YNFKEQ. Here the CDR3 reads CASSHTGGSYEQYF. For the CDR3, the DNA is TGTGCCAGCAGCCACACAGGAGGGTCGTACGAGCAGTACTTC.

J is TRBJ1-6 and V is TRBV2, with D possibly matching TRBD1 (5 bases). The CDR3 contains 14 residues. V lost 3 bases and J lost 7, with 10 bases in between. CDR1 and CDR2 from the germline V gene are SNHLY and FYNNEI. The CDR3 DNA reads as TGTGCCAGCAGTGATCAGGGAGGGAATTCACCCCTCCACTTT. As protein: CASSDQGGNSPLHF. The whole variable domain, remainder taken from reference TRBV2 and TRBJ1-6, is EPEVTQTPSHQVTQMGQEVILRCVPISNHLYFYWYRQILGQKVEFLVSFYNNEISEKSEIFDDQFSVERPDGSNFTLKIRSTKLEDSAMYFCASSDQGGNSPLHFGNGTRLTVT.

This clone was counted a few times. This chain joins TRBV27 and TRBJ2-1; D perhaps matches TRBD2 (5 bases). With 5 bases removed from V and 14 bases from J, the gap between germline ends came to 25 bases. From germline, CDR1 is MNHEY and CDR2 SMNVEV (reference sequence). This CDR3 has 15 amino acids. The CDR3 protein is CASSPGLRAKVREFF. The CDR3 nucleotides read TGTGCCAGCAGTCCGGGGTTGAGGGCGAAAGTACGGGAGTTCTTC.

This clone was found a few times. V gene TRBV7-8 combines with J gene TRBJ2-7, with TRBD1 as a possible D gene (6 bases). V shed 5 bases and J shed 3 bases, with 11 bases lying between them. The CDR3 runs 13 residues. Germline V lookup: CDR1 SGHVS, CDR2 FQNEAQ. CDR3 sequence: CASSINRDYEQYV. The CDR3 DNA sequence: TGTGCCAGCAGCATTAACAGGGACTACGAGCAGTACGTC.

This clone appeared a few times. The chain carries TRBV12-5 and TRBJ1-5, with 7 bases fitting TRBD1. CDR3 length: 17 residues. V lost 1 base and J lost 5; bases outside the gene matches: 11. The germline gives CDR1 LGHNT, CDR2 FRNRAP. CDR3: CASGLDTPDRAHQPQHF. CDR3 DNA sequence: TGTGCTAGTGGTTTGGACACGCCTGACAGGGCTCATCAGCCCCAGCATTTT.

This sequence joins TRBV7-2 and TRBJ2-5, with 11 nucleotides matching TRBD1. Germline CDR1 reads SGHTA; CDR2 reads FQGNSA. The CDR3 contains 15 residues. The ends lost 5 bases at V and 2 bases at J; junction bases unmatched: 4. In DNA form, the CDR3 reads TGTGCCAGCAGCCCCCGGGACAGGGGGCAAGAGACCCAGTACTTC. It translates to CASSPRDRGQETQYF.

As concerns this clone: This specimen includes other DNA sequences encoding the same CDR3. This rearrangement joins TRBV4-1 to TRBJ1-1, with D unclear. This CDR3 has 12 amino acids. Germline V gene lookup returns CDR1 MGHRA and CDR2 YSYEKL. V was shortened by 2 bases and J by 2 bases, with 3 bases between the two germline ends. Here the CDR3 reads CASSQRNTEAFF. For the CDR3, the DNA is TGCGCCAGCAGCCAACGAAACACTGAAGCTTTCTTT.

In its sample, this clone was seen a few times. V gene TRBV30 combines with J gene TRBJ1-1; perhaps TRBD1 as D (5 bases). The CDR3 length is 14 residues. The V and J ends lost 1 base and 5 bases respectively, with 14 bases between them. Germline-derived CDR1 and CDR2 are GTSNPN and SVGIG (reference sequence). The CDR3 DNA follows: TGTGCCTGGAGTGGGCCCAGGGTAGGGACTGAAGCTTTCTTT. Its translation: CAWSGPRVGTEAFF. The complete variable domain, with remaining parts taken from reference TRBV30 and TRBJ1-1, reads SQTIHQWPATLVQPVGSPLSLECTVEGTSNPNLYWYRQAAGRGLQLLFYSVGIGQISSEVPQNLSASRPQDRQFILSSKKLLLSDSGFYLCAWSGPRVGTEAFFGQGTRLTVV.

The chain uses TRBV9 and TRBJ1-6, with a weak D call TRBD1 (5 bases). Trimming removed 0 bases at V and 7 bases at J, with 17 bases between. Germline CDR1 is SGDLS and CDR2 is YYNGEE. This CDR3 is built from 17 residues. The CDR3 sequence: CASSVAPGIIANSPLHF. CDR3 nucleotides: TGTGCCAGCAGCGTAGCTCCAGGGATAATCGCGAATTCACCCCTCCACTTT.

This CDR3 reads CASSEWDRVWQETQYF. Written as DNA, the CDR3 is TGTGCCAGCAGTGAATGGGACAGGGTCTGGCAAGAGACCCAGTACTTC. The chain joins TRBV25-1 to TRBJ2-5; 9 bases match TRBD1. The germline V gene encodes CDR1 MGHDK and CDR2 SYGVNS. Trimming at V came to 1 base and at J to 2 bases, leaving 5 bases not matched to a gene. The CDR3 loop spans 16 amino acids.

This chain's CDR3 is CASSLESGTVYNEQFF. In nucleotides, the CDR3 is TGTGCCAGCAGCTTAGAATCGGGGACAGTGTACAATGAGCAGTTCTTC. This chain connects TRBV7-2 to TRBJ2-1; 7 nucleotides line up with TRBD1. Germline V gives CDR1 SGHTA, CDR2 FQGNSA. The CDR3 runs 16 residues. The junction had 7 bases not matched to a gene; V was cut back by 1 base and J by 4 bases. Looking up the rest from reference TRBV7-2 and TRBJ2-1 gives the full variable domain: GAGVSQSPSNKVTEKGKDVELRCDPISGHTALYWYRQSLGQGLEFLIYFQGNSAPDKSGLPSDRFSAERTGGSVSTLTIQRTQQEDSAVYLCASSLESGTVYNEQFFGPGTRLTVL.

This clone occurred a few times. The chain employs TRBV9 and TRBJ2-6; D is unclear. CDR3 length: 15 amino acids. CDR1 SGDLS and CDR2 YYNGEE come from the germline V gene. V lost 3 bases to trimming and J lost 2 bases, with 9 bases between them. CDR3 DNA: TGTGCCAGCAGCGCTAGGGCAGCTGGGGCCAACGTCCTGACTTTC. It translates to CASSARAAGANVLTF.

The CDR3 nucleotides read TGTGCCAGCAGCATTAGGGACTTCACAGATACGCAGTATTTT. Its translation is CASSIRDFTDTQYF. The rearrangement uses TRBV9 and TRBJ2-3; TRBD2 might be the D (6 bases). The length of the CDR3 is 14 residues. Germline assignment: CDR1 SGDLS and CDR2 YYNGEE. The V gene lost 4 bases and the J gene lost 2 bases, with 11 bases spanning the gap.

The CDR3 reads CASSVGSSLSSYNEQFF. CDR3 DNA sequence: TGTGCCAGCAGCGTAGGTTCCTCCCTAAGCTCCTACAATGAGCAGTTCTTC. This rearrangement joins TRBV9 to TRBJ2-1; D remains unclear. Germline V gene data show CDR1 as SGDLS and CDR2 as YYNGEE. The V end was cut by 0 bases, the J end by 0 bases, with 13 bases between. The CDR3 consists of 17 residues.

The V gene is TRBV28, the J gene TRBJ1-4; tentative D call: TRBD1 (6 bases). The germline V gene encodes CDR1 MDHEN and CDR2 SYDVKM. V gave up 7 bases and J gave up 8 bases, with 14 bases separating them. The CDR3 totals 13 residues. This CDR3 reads CASMGGGQEKLFF. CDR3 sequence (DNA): TGTGCCAGCATGGGCGGGGGCCAGGAAAAACTGTTTTTT.

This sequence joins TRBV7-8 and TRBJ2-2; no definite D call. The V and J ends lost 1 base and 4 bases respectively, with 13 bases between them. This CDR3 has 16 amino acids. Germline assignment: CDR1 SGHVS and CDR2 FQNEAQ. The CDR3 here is CASSLVVWVSTGELFF. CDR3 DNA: TGTGCCAGCAGCTTAGTTGTTTGGGTTTCCACCGGGGAGCTGTTTTTT. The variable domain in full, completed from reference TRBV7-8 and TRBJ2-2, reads GAGVSQSPRYKVAKRGQDVALRCDPISGHVSLFWYQQALGQGPEFLTYFQNEAQLDKSGLPSDRFFAERPEGSVSTLKIQRTQQEDSAVYLCASSLVVWVSTGELFFGEGSRLTVL.

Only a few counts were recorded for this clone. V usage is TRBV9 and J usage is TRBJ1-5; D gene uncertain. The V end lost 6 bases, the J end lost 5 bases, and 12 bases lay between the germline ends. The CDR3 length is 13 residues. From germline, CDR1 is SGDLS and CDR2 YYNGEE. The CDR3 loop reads CASKSDPDQPQHF. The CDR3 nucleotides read TGTGCCAGCAAGTCAGACCCTGATCAGCCCCAGCATTTT.

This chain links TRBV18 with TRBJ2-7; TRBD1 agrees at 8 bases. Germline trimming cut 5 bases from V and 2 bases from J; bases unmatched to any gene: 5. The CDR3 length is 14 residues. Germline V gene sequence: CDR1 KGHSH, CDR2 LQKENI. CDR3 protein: CASSADRVTYEQYF. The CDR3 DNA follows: TGTGCCAGCTCAGCGGACAGGGTAACCTACGAGCAGTACTTC. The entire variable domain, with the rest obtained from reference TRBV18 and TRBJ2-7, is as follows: NAGVMQNPRHLVRRRGQEARLRCSPMKGHSHVYWYRQLPEEGLKFMVYLQKENIIDESGMPKERFSAEFPKEGPSILRIQQVVRGDSAAYFCASSADRVTYEQYFGPGTRLTVT.

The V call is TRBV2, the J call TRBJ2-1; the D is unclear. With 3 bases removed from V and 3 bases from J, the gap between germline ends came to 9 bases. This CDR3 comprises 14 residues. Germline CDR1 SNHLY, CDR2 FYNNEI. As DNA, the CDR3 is TGTGCCAGCAGTGATGGGCAGTTCTACAATGAGCAGTTCTTC. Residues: CASSDGQFYNEQFF. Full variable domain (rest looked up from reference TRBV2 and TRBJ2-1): EPEVTQTPSHQVTQMGQEVILRCVPISNHLYFYWYRQILGQKVEFLVSFYNNEISEKSEIFDDQFSVERPDGSNFTLKIRSTKLEDSAMYFCASSDGQFYNEQFFGPGTRLTVL.

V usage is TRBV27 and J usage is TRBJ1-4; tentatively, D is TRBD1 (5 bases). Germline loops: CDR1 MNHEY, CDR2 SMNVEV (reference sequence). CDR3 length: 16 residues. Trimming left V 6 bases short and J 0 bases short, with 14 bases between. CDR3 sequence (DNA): TGTGCCAGCAGCCAGGACACGCATGCAACTAATGAAAAACTGTTTTTT. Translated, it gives CASSQDTHATNEKLFF.

The CDR3 region is CASSLSGRSEIETQYF. In DNA, the CDR3 is TGTGCCAGCAGTTTAAGCGGGAGAAGCGAGATAGAGACCCAGTACTTC. This sequence joins TRBV6-5 and TRBJ2-5; 8 positions match TRBD2. With V trimmed by 4 bases and J by 4 bases, 11 bases remained unmatched. The CDR3 consists of 16 residues. Germline CDR1 MNHEY, CDR2 SVGAGI.

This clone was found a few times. The CDR3 nucleotides are TGTGCCTGGAGTGGATATGGCGGGGAGCTGTTTTTT. It codes for CAWSGYGGELFF. The V gene is TRBV30, the J gene TRBJ2-2; D remains ambiguous. The CDR3 is made up of 12 amino acids. Trimming took 1 base from V and 7 from J, leaving 7 bases between them. Germline loops: CDR1 GTSNPN, CDR2 SVGIG (reference sequence). Full variable domain (remainder filled in from reference TRBV30 and TRBJ2-2): SQTIHQWPATLVQPVGSPLSLECTVEGTSNPNLYWYRQAAGRGLQLLFYSVGIGQISSEVPQNLSASRPQDRQFILSSKKLLLSDSGFYLCAWSGYGGELFFGEGSRLTVL.

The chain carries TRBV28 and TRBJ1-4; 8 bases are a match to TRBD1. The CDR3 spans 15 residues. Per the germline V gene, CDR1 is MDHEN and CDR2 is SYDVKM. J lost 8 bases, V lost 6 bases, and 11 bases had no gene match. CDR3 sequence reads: CASRPQGARGEKLFF. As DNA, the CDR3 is TGTGCCAGCAGGCCTCAGGGGGCGCGAGGAGAAAAACTGTTTTTT.

The CDR3 DNA is TGTGCCACCAGCAGAGGAGGGGTTAACCAGCCCCAGCATTTT. Its translation: CATSRGGVNQPQHF. The chain recombines TRBV15 with TRBJ1-5; possible D gene TRBD1, 5 bases. CDR3 size: 14 residues. The V end was cut by 1 base, the J end by 7 bases, with 11 bases between. Germline V gives CDR1 LNHNV, CDR2 YYDKDF (reference sequence).

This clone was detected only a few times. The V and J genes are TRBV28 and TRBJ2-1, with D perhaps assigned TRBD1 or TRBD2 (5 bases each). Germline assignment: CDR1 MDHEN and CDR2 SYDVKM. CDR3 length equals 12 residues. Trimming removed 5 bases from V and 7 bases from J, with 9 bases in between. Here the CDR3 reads CASSAGANEQFF. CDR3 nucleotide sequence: TGTGCCAGCAGTGCCGGGGCGAATGAGCAGTTCTTC. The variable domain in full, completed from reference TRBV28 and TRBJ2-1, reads DVKVTQSSRYLVKRTGEKVFLECVQDMDHENMFWYRQDPGLGLRLIYFSYDVKMKEKGDIPEGYSVSREKKERFSLILESASTNQTSMYLCASSAGANEQFFGPGTRLTVL.

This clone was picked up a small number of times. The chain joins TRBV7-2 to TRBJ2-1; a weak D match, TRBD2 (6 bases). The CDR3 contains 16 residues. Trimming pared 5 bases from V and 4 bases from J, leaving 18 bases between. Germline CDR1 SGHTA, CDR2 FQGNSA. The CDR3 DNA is TGTGCCAGCAGCCCTCCCCGGACTATTCGATACAATGAGCAGTTCTTC. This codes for CASSPPRTIRYNEQFF.